The present entry profiles one T cell receptor beta chain with its context. The clone's antigen remains unknown. It has no much larger one-base neighbor in the sample; base qualities were not kept. Relative to germline, V is missing 4 bases and J is missing 5 bases, with 7 bases of the junction outside any gene match. Taken from cysteine to phenylalanine, the CDR3 has 15 residues. The CDR3 DNA has 45 bases and is translated from base 1. As encoded in the germline V gene (reference sequence), CDR1 is LNHDA while CDR2 is SQIVND. TCRbeta CDR3 regions were amplified from genomic DNA using the immunoSEQ Assay, a bias-controlled multiplex PCR. Under the source paper's analysis protocol: Nucleated cell counts per sample were estimated from amplification of reference gene primers within the assay. Sequence reads were collapsed and filtered to measure the absolute abundance of every unique TCRbeta CDR3 rearrangement. For each sample, productive Simpson clonality was calculated by taking the square root of Simpson's diversity index across productive rearrangements. TCRdb retrieved this table from immuneACCESS and kept in-frame rearrangements only. Not all clones are present; in checked studies, unresolved V genes account for under half, and no reason is known for the remainder. V and J calls and clone size are copied from that table; D and trimming were computed from the DNA. This sample comprises fewer than 250,000 clones, approximately 78% of them detected only once. Approximately 12% of the sample rests with the top ten.

Each collaborating institution followed its own protocols to collect whole blood in K2EDTA tubes. For TCRbeta analysis, collaborators shipped samples as frozen whole blood, isolated PBMCs, or DNA extracted from either of those sample types. The source of the sample is a study of blood T cell repertoires in COVID-19 (dated by TCRdb to 2019 to 2021). In terms of the full investigation: Samples covering the acute and convalescent phases of COVID-19 were provided by collaborators in the United States, Italy and Spain. The material from the prospective study consisted of cDNA or gDNA derived from T cells, B-cell-depleted T cells, or PBMCs. Deeply sampled blood TCRbeta repertoires from subjects exposed to, actively infected with, or recovered from COVID-19 were included in the dataset. The repertoires were made available in a free public database intended to serve as a resource for research on the immune response to SARS-CoV-2. Samples came from the ongoing ImmuneRACE study (first 160 participants) plus 1,254 subjects from 6 global collaborators. Sample metadata almost always included a de-identified subject ID, COVID-19 status, age in years and sex. Where available, HLA class I and class II types were taken from metadata supplied by the sample provider and were not determined by assay-based typing. Study-wide conclusions, independent of this receptor: The quantity of clinical and demographic metadata differed by source and by participant and was supplied without curation.

The specimen was peripheral blood. This sequence originates from a woman aged 40 to 50 with acute or convalescent COVID-19. The chain employs TRBV19 and TRBJ2-7, and 11 bases in between align with TRBD2. The nucleotides read TGTGCCAGTAGTACATCCGGGACTAGCGGCGACGAGCAGTACTTC. Translation gives CASSTSGTSGDEQYF.